A selection of T cell receptor beta chains follows, all from one sample in a study of T cell repertoires in cytomegalovirus infection. TCRdb called the reads again in MiXCR, with one record for every CDR3 protein. Of about 400,000 distinct CDR3 sequences listed, roughly 20% are singletons. Sequencing was carried out using PBMCs. These receptors all stem from a human donor in good health (CMV status not recorded). Some clones in this sample may be carry-over from other donors' samples. Each CDR3 is given with its conserved first and last residue. A D gene is named only where the DNA matches it firmly. Not every row has a clone size; where given, it reads once, few, many or a size class.

>TRBJ2-7|TRBV19|few|TRBD1
TGTGCCAGTTCTGCCGGGACAGGGCATGACTACGAGCAGTACTTC
CASSAGTGHDYEQYF
>TRBJ2-3|TRBV28|.|.
TGTGCCAGCAGTCCCCCAGGGGAAGTACCAGATACGCAGTATTTT
CASSPPGEVPDTQYF
>TRBJ2-1|TRBV10-3|few|.
TGTGCCATCAGCGCCCCGAGGGGCGGGACCTCCTACAATGAGCAGTTCTTC
CAISAPRGGTSYNEQFF
>TRBJ1-2|TRBV7-9|.|.
TGTGCCAGCAGCTTAGCACAGGGTTCTGGCTACACCTTC
CASSLAQGSGYTF
>TRBJ2-1|TRBV3-1|.|TRBD2
TGTGCCAGCAGCCACCCGACTAGCGGAGGGGTAAAGCATGAGCAGTTCTTC
CASSHPTSGGVKHEQFF
>TRBJ2-3|TRBV7-2|many|TRBD2
TGTGCCAGCACGGCGGGAGGTGCTTATTCAGATACGCAGTATTTT
CASTAGGAYSDTQYF
>TRBJ2-3|TRBV7-9|.|.
TGTGCCAGCATCCCGGACAGTAACACAGATACGCAGTATTTT
CASIPDSNTDTQYF
>TRBJ1-1|TRBV6-2/TRBV6-3|.|TRBD1
TGTGCCAGCAGTTTGTTCGAGACAGGGGAAACTGAAGCTTTCTTT
CASSLFETGETEAFF
>TRBJ1-1|TRBV18|few|.
TGTGCCAGCCAAACGGGGACAAACACTGAAGCTTTCTTT
CASQTGTNTEAFF
>TRBJ1-5|TRBV4-3|few|.
TGCGCCAGCAGCCAAGGGGGGCTAGGCAATCAGCCCCAGCATTTT
CASSQGGLGNQPQHF
>TRBJ1-5|TRBV10-3|few|TRBD1
TGTGCCATCAGTGAACATGGACAGGGGGGTTGGTCGGAGCCCCAGCATTTT
CAISEHGQGGWSEPQHF
>TRBJ2-3|TRBV14|few|.
TGTGCCAGCAGCCGCAGAGCGGACACAGATACGCAGTATTTT
CASSRRADTDTQYF
>TRBJ2-7|TRBV18|.|TRBD1
TGTGCCAGCTCACCACCGGGACAGGGGTTATACGAGCAGTACTTC
CASSPPGQGLYEQYF
>TRBJ1-6|TRBV27|few|.
TGTGCCAGCAGTTTTTCACCCCTCCACTTT
CASSFSPLHF
>TRBJ1-6|TRBV2|.|.
TGTGCCAGCAGTGAATTAAGGGGATCGAATTCACCCCTCCACTTT
CASSELRGSNSPLHF
>TRBJ2-3|TRBV6-2/TRBV6-3|few|.
TGTGCCAGCAGTGACATACCCGGCGAGACAGATACGCAGTATTTT
CASSDIPGETDTQYF
>TRBJ2-1|TRBV7-2|.|TRBD2
TGTGCCAGCAGCTTTAGCGGGAGTTTAGACAGTGAGCAGTTCTTC
CASSFSGSLDSEQFF
>TRBJ1-1|TRBV19|.|.
TGTGCCACCCTCCTAGACGGGAACACTGAAGCTTTCTTT
CATLLDGNTEAFF
>TRBJ2-3|TRBV7-2|many|TRBD2
TGTGCCAGCAGCCTCAGAGTAGCGGGGGTGGCAGATACGCAGTATTTT
CASSLRVAGVADTQYF
>TRBJ2-7|TRBV7-6|.|TRBD1
TGTGCCAGCAGCTCGAACCGGGACAGAGCCTACGAGCAGTACTTC
CASSSNRDRAYEQYF
>TRBJ2-7|TRBV6-5|.|.
TGTGCCAGCCTGGTGCGGGACAAGCAGTACTTC
CASLVRDKQYF
>TRBJ2-1|TRBV4-1|.|.
TGCGCCAGCAGCCACGGGACTCCGGCCTACAATGAGCAGTTCTTC
CASSHGTPAYNEQFF